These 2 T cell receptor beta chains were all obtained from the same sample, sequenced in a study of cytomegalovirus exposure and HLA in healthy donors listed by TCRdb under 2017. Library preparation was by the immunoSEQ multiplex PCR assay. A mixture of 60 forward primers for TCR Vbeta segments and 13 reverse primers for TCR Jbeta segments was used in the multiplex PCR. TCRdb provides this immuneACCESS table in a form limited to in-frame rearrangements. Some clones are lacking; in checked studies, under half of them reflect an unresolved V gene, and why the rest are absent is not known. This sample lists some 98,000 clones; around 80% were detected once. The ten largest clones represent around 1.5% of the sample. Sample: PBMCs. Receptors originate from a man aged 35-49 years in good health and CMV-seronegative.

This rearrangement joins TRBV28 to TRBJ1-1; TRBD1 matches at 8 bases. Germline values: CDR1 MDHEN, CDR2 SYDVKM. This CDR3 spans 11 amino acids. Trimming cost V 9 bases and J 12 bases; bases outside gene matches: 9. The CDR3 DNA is TGTGCCAGTGACACCCAGGGGGCAACTTTCTTT. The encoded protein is CASDTQGATFF.

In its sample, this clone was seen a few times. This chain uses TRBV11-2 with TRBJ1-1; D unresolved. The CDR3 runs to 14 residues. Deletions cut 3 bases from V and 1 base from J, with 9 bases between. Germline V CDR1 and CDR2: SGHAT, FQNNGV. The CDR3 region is CASSFNRGNTEAFF. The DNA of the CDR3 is TGTGCCAGCAGCTTTAATCGGGGGAACACTGAAGCTTTCTTT.